This T cell receptor (beta chain) originates from a study of neurological immune-mediated disorders. This clonotype was picked up many times. TCRdb independently ran MiXCR on the 5' RACE reads; one entry per CDR3 protein. This repertoire shows 87,000 or so distinct CDR3 sequences, 3.5% to 4% found once; its top ten account for around 6%. This clonotype was sampled from a woman aged 18 to 35 with multiple sclerosis. The material sequenced was PBMCs.

The CDR3 region is CSAPKGASTDTQYF. CDR3 in DNA: TGCAGTGCCCCAAAGGGGGCTAGCACAGATACGCAGTATTTT. The chain couples TRBV20-1 to TRBJ2-3; 7 bases align to TRBD1. Germline loops: CDR1 DFQATT, CDR2 SNEGSKA (reference sequence). The CDR3 extends over 14 amino acids. The V gene end was trimmed by 6 bases and the J gene end by 0 bases; junction bases not matched to a gene: 6.